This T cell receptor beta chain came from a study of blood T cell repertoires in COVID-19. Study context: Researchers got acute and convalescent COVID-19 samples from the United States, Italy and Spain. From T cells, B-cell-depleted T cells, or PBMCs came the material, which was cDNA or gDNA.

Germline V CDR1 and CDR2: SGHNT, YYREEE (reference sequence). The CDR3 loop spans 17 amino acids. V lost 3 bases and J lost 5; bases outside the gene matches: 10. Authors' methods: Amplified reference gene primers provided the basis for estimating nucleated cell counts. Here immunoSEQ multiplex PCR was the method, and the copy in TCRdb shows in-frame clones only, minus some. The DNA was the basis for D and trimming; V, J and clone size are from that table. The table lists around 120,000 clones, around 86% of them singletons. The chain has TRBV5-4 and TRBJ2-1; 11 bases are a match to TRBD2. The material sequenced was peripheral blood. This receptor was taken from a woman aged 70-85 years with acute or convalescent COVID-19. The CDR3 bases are TGTGCCAGCAGCTCGAAACCGACTAGCGGGGCCGACAATGAGCAGTTCTTC. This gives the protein CASSSKPTSGADNEQFF.